This T cell receptor (beta chain) is from a study of shared clonotypes between healthy human individuals. Generated by immunoSEQ multiplex PCR, the TCRdb table keeps only in-frame clones and is missing some. The sample records more than 2,000,000 clones, approximately 90% being singletons. CDR1 and CDR2 (germline): SGHRS, YFSETQ. CDR3 length equals 16 residues. The junction had 8 bases not matched to a gene; V was cut back by 0 bases and J by 3 bases. V and J are TRBV5-1 and TRBJ1-1; 7 nucleotides line up with TRBD1. The sample consisted of naive CD4+ T cells sorted from blood. Subset described: CD45RA+ positively selected. The sequence came from a man between 18 and 29 years old in good health. CDR3 sequence: CASSLGRGLGYTEAFF. The CDR3 nucleotides are TGCGCCAGCAGCTTGGGAAGGGGGCTTGGGTACACTGAAGCTTTCTTT.